This is a list of T cell receptor beta chains from one sample in a study of cytomegalovirus exposure and HLA in healthy donors. Generated by immunoSEQ multiplex PCR, the TCRdb table keeps only in-frame clones and is missing some. The sample holds some 85,000 clones, roughly three quarters seen once. Sequencing used PBMCs. The source of these receptors is a man between 35 and 55 years old in good health and CMV-seronegative. Each CDR3 is given with its conserved first and last residue. The D gene is left open where the match is weak. Not all rows give a size; the values are once, few, many and, for expanded clones, a class.

j_call	d_call	clone_size	v_call	cdr3_nt	cdr3_aa
TRBJ1-1	-	-	TRBV28	TGTGCCAGCAGTTTATCAGGAGGTGGGGGGAGCACTGAAGCTTTCTTT	CASSLSGGGGSTEAFF
TRBJ2-3	TRBD2	-	TRBV14	TGTGCCAGCAGCCTTCTGACTAGCGGGGGGGCGACGCAGTATTTT	CASSLLTSGGATQYF
TRBJ2-5	TRBD1	once	TRBV5-4	TGTGCCAGCAGCTTGGGCGTTCAGGGACAGGCTTCTTACCAAGAGACCCAGTACTTC	CASSLGVQGQASYQETQYF
TRBJ1-2	-	-	TRBV28	TGTGCCAGCAGTTTAGCAGGGAACTATGGCTACACCTTC	CASSLAGNYGYTF
TRBJ2-1	-	-	TRBV7-8	TGTGCCAGCAGCTTATCGGGTAATGAGCAGTTCTTC	CASSLSGNEQFF
TRBJ1-5	-	-	TRBV27	TGTGCCAGCAGTCCTGTCGGTTCCGGTCAGCCCCAGCATTTT	CASSPVGSGQPQHF
TRBJ2-1	TRBD2	-	TRBV5-3	TGTGCCAGAAGCTTGGGCGGGGGGGTTTCCTACAATGAGCAGTTCTTC	CARSLGGGVSYNEQFF
TRBJ1-3	TRBD1	-	TRBV7-6	TGTGCCAGCACAGGGGGCGTTGGAAACACCATATATTTT	CASTGGVGNTIYF
TRBJ1-1	-	-	TRBV5-6	TGTGCCAGCAGCTCCTCGGACAACTCGAACACTGAAGCTTTCTTT	CASSSSDNSNTEAFF
TRBJ1-5	-	few	TRBV25-1	TGTGCCAGCACCGAAATCCCCTCGTGGGGGGATAGCAATCAGCCCCAGCATTTT	CASTEIPSWGDSNQPQHF
TRBJ1-1	TRBD1	few	TRBV6-4	TGTGCCAGCAGTATGGACAGGTCGAACACTGAAGCTTTCTTT	CASSMDRSNTEAFF
TRBJ2-5	TRBD2	-	TRBV11-1	TGTGCCGTGGGGACTAGCGGTAAAGAGACCCAGTACTTC	CAVGTSGKETQYF
TRBJ1-5	TRBD1	-	TRBV5-8	TGTGCTCTCCGGAGGACAGGGGTTCGAAATCAGCCCCAGCATTTT	CALRRTGVRNQPQHF
TRBJ2-7	TRBD2	-	TRBV7-2	TGTGCCAGCAGCTCACGGACTAGCGGGGGGGCCTCCTACGAGCAGTACTTC	CASSSRTSGGASYEQYF
TRBJ1-6	TRBD1	-	TRBV25-1	TGTGCCGGACAGGGAGGGAATTCACCCCTCCACTTT	CAGQGGNSPLHF
TRBJ2-2	-	-	TRBV12-5	TGTGCTAGTGGTTTGGTGGTAGGGGGTGGGGCGGATCTTCTTACCGGGGAGCTGTTTTTT	CASGLVVGGGADLLTGELFF
TRBJ1-5	-	-	TRBV4-3	TGCGCCAGCAGCCATGGGCTCGTTGGGCAGCCCCAGCATTTT	CASSHGLVGQPQHF
TRBJ1-4	-	-	TRBV18	TGTGCCAGCTCCCCGTCTACGGAAAAACTGTTTTTT	CASSPSTEKLFF
TRBJ2-7	TRBD1	-	TRBV7-3	TGTGCCAGCAGCTCGCTGCCGGGACAGGGCTACGAGCAGTACTTC	CASSSLPGQGYEQYF
TRBJ1-5	-	-	TRBV9	TGTGCCAGCAGCCCAGAGTCGGGGTATCAGCCCCAGCATTTT	CASSPESGYQPQHF
TRBJ2-1	TRBD2	-	TRBV7-2	TGTGCCAGCAGCTATAGCGGGCTAAGCTCCTACAATGAGCAGTTCTTC	CASSYSGLSSYNEQFF
TRBJ1-1	-	-	TRBV6-5	TGTGCCAGCACCTGGGGGGGGGACACTGAAGCTTTCTTT	CASTWGGDTEAFF
TRBJ1-1	-	-	TRBV15	TGTGCCACCAGCAGACGACTGGTGAACACTGAAGCTTTCTTT	CATSRRLVNTEAFF
TRBJ2-7	-	-	TRBV11-2	TGTGCCAGCAGCCACGGAGGCGAGCAGTACTTC	CASSHGGEQYF
TRBJ2-7	TRBD1	few	TRBV4-1	TGCGCCAGCAGCCAAGGACCGGGACAGGGGACCTACGAGCAGTACTTC	CASSQGPGQGTYEQYF
TRBJ2-3	-	-	TRBV19	TGTGCCAGTAGTTCCAGGGATACAGATACGCAGTATTTT	CASSSRDTDTQYF
TRBJ2-7	-	-	TRBV7-2	TGTGCCAGCAGCTTAGGGAGGGGCCTTACACCCTACGAGCAGTACTTC	CASSLGRGLTPYEQYF
TRBJ1-6	-	-	TRBV10-3	TGTGCCATCAGTGCGGGGGAGAACTCCTATAATTCACCCCTCCACTTT	CAISAGENSYNSPLHF
TRBJ1-5	-	-	TRBV7-2	TGTGCCAGCAGCTTAGGGAGGGTGAATCAGCCCCAGCATTTT	CASSLGRVNQPQHF
TRBJ1-4	-	-	TRBV10-3	TGTGCCATCAGTGAGTATGGGGGCTCCAAGCAACTGTTTTTT	CAISEYGGSKQLFF
TRBJ1-2	-	-	TRBV4-1	TGCGCCAGCAGCCAAGAAGGGACTAATGGCTACACCTTC	CASSQEGTNGYTF
TRBJ1-6	-	-	TRBV30	TGTGCCGGAGGACAGCTCAGCGGTTCACCCCTCCACTTT	CAGGQLSGSPLHF
TRBJ2-3	TRBD2	-	TRBV5-4	TGTGCCAGCAGCACTCCTAGCGGAAACACAGATACGCAGTATTTT	CASSTPSGNTDTQYF
TRBJ2-1	TRBD2	-	TRBV4-1	TGCGCCAGCAGCCATCATACTAGCGGGGGATACAATGAGCAGTTCTTC	CASSHHTSGGYNEQFF
TRBJ1-5	TRBD1	-	TRBV6-1	TGTGCCAGCAGTGGGGGACAGGGTGGCAATCAGCCCCAGCATTTT	CASSGGQGGNQPQHF
TRBJ1-4	TRBD1	-	TRBV7-2	TGTGCCAGCAGCTTAGAGACAGGGTTTAATGAAAAACTGTTTTTT	CASSLETGFNEKLFF
TRBJ1-2	-	-	TRBV9	TGTGCCAGCAGCGTAGGCGGAGGTCATAACTATGGCTACACCTTC	CASSVGGGHNYGYTF
TRBJ1-1	TRBD1	-	TRBV28	TGTGCCAGCCGGGGGACAGGGGTGGTGAACACTGAAGCTTTCTTT	CASRGTGVVNTEAFF
TRBJ2-7	TRBD1	-	TRBV30	TGTGCCGGACGGACAGGAGGCGGCGGCGAGCAGTACTTC	CAGRTGGGGEQYF
TRBJ1-4	-	-	TRBV10-3	TGTGCCATCAGTCAGAAGGGGGAAGGTGAAAAACTGTTTTTT	CAISQKGEGEKLFF
TRBJ1-1	-	-	TRBV6-6	TGTGCCAGCAGTTACGTGGGGGCGGACACTGAAGCTTTCTTT	CASSYVGADTEAFF
TRBJ2-7	-	-	TRBV2	TGTGCCAGCGGATTTAGCGTCGAAGGCGAGCAGTACTTC	CASGFSVEGEQYF
TRBJ1-2	-	few	TRBV13	TGTGCCAGCAGCCTGGAGGAATCAGCTAACTATGGCTACACCTTC	CASSLEESANYGYTF
TRBJ2-2	-	-	TRBV30	TGTGCCTGGACCCTCATTTTCGGTTTCGCCGGGGAGCTGTTTTTT	CAWTLIFGFAGELFF
TRBJ2-2	-	-	TRBV30	TGTGCCTGGATTCCGCCAGGGGCCGGGGAGCTGTTTTTT	CAWIPPGAGELFF
TRBJ1-1	-	-	TRBV27	TGTGCCAGCAGTTACCAGGGTATGAACACTGAAGCTTTCTTT	CASSYQGMNTEAFF
TRBJ2-3	TRBD1	few	TRBV27	TGTGCCAGCAGTGGTACAGGGGGCGGTGAAGATACGCAGTATTTT	CASSGTGGGEDTQYF
TRBJ1-5	TRBD1	-	TRBV6-6	TGTGCCAGCAGTAAGGACAGGGCTAGCAATCAGCCCCAGCATTTT	CASSKDRASNQPQHF
TRBJ2-1	-	-	TRBV11-3	TGTGCCAGCAGCCAAATGGGGGGACCGCACTACAATGAGCAGTTCTTC	CASSQMGGPHYNEQFF
TRBJ1-6	TRBD1	-	TRBV4-3	TGCGCCAGCAGCCAAGATCCTGACAGGGGCAGGTATAATTCACCCCTCCACTTT	CASSQDPDRGRYNSPLHF
TRBJ2-2	TRBD1	-	TRBV6-5	TGTGCCAGTTCGGACAGGGGAACCGGGGAGCTGTTTTTT	CASSDRGTGELFF
TRBJ2-7	-	-	TRBV9	TGTGCCAGCAGCGTCAACGACAACTACGAGCAGTACTTC	CASSVNDNYEQYF
TRBJ2-2	-	-	TRBV7-2	TGTGCCAGCAGCTTTACTAGTGGGGCCGGGGAGCTGTTTTTT	CASSFTSGAGELFF